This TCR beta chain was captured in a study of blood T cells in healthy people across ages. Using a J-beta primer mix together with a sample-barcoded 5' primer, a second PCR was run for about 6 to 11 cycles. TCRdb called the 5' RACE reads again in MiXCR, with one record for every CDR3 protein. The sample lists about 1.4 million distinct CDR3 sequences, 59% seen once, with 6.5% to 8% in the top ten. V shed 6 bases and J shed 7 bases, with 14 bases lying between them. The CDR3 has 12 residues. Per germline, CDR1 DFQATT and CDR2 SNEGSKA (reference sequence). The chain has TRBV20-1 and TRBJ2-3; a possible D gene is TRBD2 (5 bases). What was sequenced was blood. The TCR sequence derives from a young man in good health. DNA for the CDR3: TGCAGTGCCCCCCGCGGGTTGAATACGCAGTATTTT. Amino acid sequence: CSAPRGLNTQYF.